The next 12 T cell receptor beta chains were all read from a single sample in a study of yellow fever vaccine responses in identical twins. Via MiXCR, TCRdb re-called the RT-PCR reads, giving one row per CDR3 protein. The table lists approximately 2,500 distinct CDR3 sequences, about 80% of them singletons. This specimen consisted of T cells from blood (PBMCs), unsorted or a sorted subset (not recorded which), obtained before or after yellow fever vaccination (not recorded which). These receptors originate from a female donor who received the yellow fever vaccine.

V usage is TRBV5-5 and J usage is TRBJ1-5; D ambiguous. Germline assignment: CDR1 SGHKS and CDR2 YYEKEE (reference sequence). V was trimmed by 5 bases and J by 4 bases, leaving 10 bases between them. This CDR3 spans 13 amino acids. CDR3 nucleotides: TGTGCCAGCAGTAATGCGGGTAATCAGCCCCAGCATTTT. Translated, it gives CASSNAGNQPQHF. The entire variable domain, with the rest obtained from reference TRBV5-5 and TRBJ1-5, is as follows: DAGVTQSPTHLIKTRGQQVTLRCSPISGHKSVSWYQQVLGQGPQFIFQYYEKEERGRGNFPDRFSARQFPNYSSELNVNALLLGDSALYLCASSNAGNQPQHFGDGTRLSIL.

The chain combines TRBV4-3 with TRBJ2-7; no definite D call. V gave up 5 bases and J gave up 0 bases, with 8 bases separating them. The CDR3 has 13 residues. Per germline, CDR1 LGHNA and CDR2 YSLEER. CDR3 in amino acids: CASSGGLSYEQYF. CDR3 bases: TGCGCCAGCAGCGGTGGTCTCTCCTACGAGCAGTACTTC.

The chain uses TRBV11-1 and TRBJ2-7; a possible D gene is TRBD1 (6 bases). The CDR3 consists of 13 residues. Germline-derived CDR1 and CDR2 are SGHAT and FQDESV (reference sequence). Trimming shortened V by 1 base and J by 5 bases, and 9 bases separated the two germline ends. This chain's CDR3 is CASSLGTDHEQYV. CDR3 sequence (DNA): TGTGCCAGCAGCTTAGGGACAGATCACGAGCAGTACGTC.

This sequence joins TRBV4-1 and TRBJ1-2; possible D gene TRBD1, 6 bases. CDR1 MGHRA and CDR2 YSYEKL come from the germline V gene. The CDR3 loop spans 15 amino acids. V was trimmed by 4 bases and J by 5 bases, leaving 17 bases between them. CDR3 nucleotides: TGCGCCAGCAGCCCTAAGGGGGGGATGGATTATGGCTACACCTTC. Its protein is CASSPKGGMDYGYTF.

Worth noting for this clonotype: The DNA is left out, because the CDR3 cannot be placed on it with certainty; the CDR3 is given as TCRdb lists it. The chain recombines TRBV10-3 with TRBJ2-2; the table names TRBD1, a call not compared with the DNA. CDR1 ENHRY and CDR2 SYGVKD come from the germline V gene. Both ends counted, the CDR3 spans 16 residues. The CDR3 here is CAISESGHPTPGSCFF.

This clonotype appeared a single time. The V and J genes are TRBV6-5 and TRBJ2-2; 13 bases map to TRBD2. Germline CDR1 is MNHEY and CDR2 is SVGAGI. The trim removed 4 bases at V and 3 bases at J, leaving 2 bases unmatched. This CDR3 spans 16 amino acids. CDR3 nucleotide sequence: TGTGCCAGCAGTTTCGGACTAGCGGGGGACACCGGGGAGCTGTTTTTT. Translated: CASSFGLAGDTGELFF.

The chain has TRBV4-1 and TRBJ1-2; D is unclear. The CDR3 spans 15 residues. Germline V gene data show CDR1 as MGHRA and CDR2 as YSYEKL. Trimming left V 0 bases short and J 7 bases short, with 15 bases between. The CDR3 DNA is TGCGCCAGCAGCCAAGAGGAAAAGGGTTGGCGTGGCTACACCTTC. As protein: CASSQEEKGWRGYTF.

This clonotype was detected once. The J gene is TRBJ2-5, the V gene TRBV29-1; D not resolved. V was clipped by 3 bases and J by 8 bases, with 16 bases between them. Germline V gene sequence: CDR1 SQVTM, CDR2 ANQGSEA. The CDR3 runs 13 residues. The CDR3: CSVESGWDETQYF. The DNA of the CDR3 is TGCAGCGTTGAGTCCGGGTGGGATGAAACCCAGTACTTC.

This chain uses TRBV4-1 with TRBJ1-1; maybe TRBD1 (5 bases). This CDR3 has 15 amino acids. Germline V gene data show CDR1 as MGHRA and CDR2 as YSYEKL. Trimming pared 0 bases from V and 5 bases from J, leaving 13 bases between. DNA of the CDR3: TGCGCCAGCAGCCAAGAAGGCAGGGAGGGGACTGAAGCTTTCTTT. Translated, it gives CASSQEGREGTEAFF.

The V call is TRBV15, the J call TRBJ2-5; possibly TRBD2 for D (5 bases). The germline V gene has CDR1 LNHNV and CDR2 YYDKDF (reference sequence). V was pared by 0 bases and J by 10 bases, with 15 bases between. The CDR3 covers 14 residues. The CDR3 bases are TGTGCCACCAGCAGAGATCAGGACTCCCGTGACCAGTACTTC. It encodes CATSRDQDSRDQYF.

The chain uses TRBV20-1 and TRBJ2-1, with 9 bases fitting TRBD1. This CDR3 spans 16 amino acids. Germline CDR1 and CDR2: DFQATT and SNEGSKA (reference sequence). V was pared by 0 bases and J by 4 bases, with 7 bases of the junction left unmatched. The CDR3 is CSAREEGTGFYNEQFF. The CDR3 bases are TGCAGTGCTAGAGAAGAGGGGACAGGGTTTTACAATGAGCAGTTCTTC.

This clonotype came up once. The chain uses TRBV5-4 and TRBJ2-2; perhaps TRBD2 as D (6 bases). Germline-derived CDR1 and CDR2 are SGHNT and YYREEE (reference sequence). V lost 2 bases and J 6 bases, leaving 11 bases between the germline ends. The CDR3 has 14 residues. The CDR3 loop reads CASSFAGSPGELFF. The CDR3 nucleotides read TGTGCCAGCAGCTTCGCGGGGTCCCCCGGGGAGCTGTTTTTT.